This is a list of T cell receptor beta chains from one sample in a study of Graves' ophthalmopathy and Graves' hyperthyroidism. Each CDR3 protein gets one entry after TCRdb re-called the multiplex PCR reads with MiXCR. The sample holds under 350,000 distinct CDR3 sequences, 15% to 20% seen once. The sequencing input was peripheral blood. These receptors were taken from an adult man with Graves' ophthalmopathy. Each CDR3 is given with its conserved first and last residue. Size tells how often a clone was seen (once, few, many) or the class of an expanded clone, and some rows leave it out.

cdr3_aa	j_call	v_call	clone_size
CASSLSGVSNQPQHF	TRBJ1-5	TRBV7-8	many
CASSLDISSGNTIYF	TRBJ1-3	TRBV3-1	many
CASSLWRETQYF	TRBJ2-5	TRBV7-2	many
CASSAPIPRVTIYF	TRBJ1-3	TRBV18	many
CATSLAGGEPQHF	TRBJ1-5	TRBV15	-
CASSPGPRVETEAFF	TRBJ1-1	TRBV7-2	many
CASSRAPGQVGEQYF	TRBJ2-7	TRBV12-3/TRBV12-4	-
CAISESDGSGTEAFF	TRBJ1-1	TRBV10-3	few
CASSITDSGNTIYF	TRBJ1-3	TRBV12-3/TRBV12-4	many
CAIREGHLSTEAFF	TRBJ1-1	TRBV10-3	many
CASHPGAGFTEAFF	TRBJ1-1	TRBV19	many
CAWSVVETQYF	TRBJ2-5	TRBV30	-
CASSPPRDRGIYEQYF	TRBJ2-7	TRBV27	many
CATRTGTTNTEAFF	TRBJ1-1	TRBV24-1	-
CAITPRGGTSGNTIYF	TRBJ1-3	TRBV10-3	many
CASSDTVEIRNSPLHF	TRBJ1-6	TRBV6-1	many
CASTRLTDRGHGYTF	TRBJ1-2	TRBV6-5	many
CASNRQNNQPQHF	TRBJ1-5	TRBV19	few
CASATVTEAFF	TRBJ1-1	TRBV6-5	many
CASSPEVRQAYEQYF	TRBJ2-7	TRBV7-2	many
CSALGQGTDNQPQHF	TRBJ1-5	TRBV20-1	many
CASSLGGGAGQETQYF	TRBJ2-5	TRBV12-3/TRBV12-4	once
CSASVGVGGPVGQPQHF	TRBJ1-5	TRBV29-1	many
CASSPRIGGWGLHF	TRBJ1-6	TRBV4-3	many
CASPPGQGGYTGELFF	TRBJ2-2	TRBV12-3/TRBV12-4	many
CASSLWWATAVNSYEQYF	TRBJ2-7	TRBV28	once
CSAPRGETF	TRBJ1-2	TRBV29-1	-
CASSYVTENYGYTF	TRBJ1-2	TRBV6-2/TRBV6-3	-
CASSLAYHYEQYF	TRBJ2-7	TRBV7-2	many
CASSEGSGYSYEQYF	TRBJ2-7	TRBV6-1	-
CSARDSIEGYEQYF	TRBJ2-7	TRBV20-1	many
CASSYSGLAAVEQYF	TRBJ2-7	TRBV6-2/TRBV6-3	many
CASSEGPAVGNTIYF	TRBJ1-3	TRBV7-2	-
CAWSGYRVSGNTIYF	TRBJ1-3	TRBV30	many
CASSQVPLLAGVPLTYEQYF	TRBJ2-7	TRBV4-1	few
CASSLRDRVTGNTIYF	TRBJ1-3	TRBV12-3/TRBV12-4	many
CATSRVFSRGAEQYF	TRBJ2-7	TRBV15	few
CASSLFLATEAFF	TRBJ1-1	TRBV27	many
CASSLWGRELFF	TRBJ2-2	TRBV12-3/TRBV12-4	many
CASSLGSGNEQYF	TRBJ2-7	TRBV7-2	once
CAWSVQLYGYTF	TRBJ1-2	TRBV30	many
CSVEEGFFGQFQGTQYF	TRBJ2-5	TRBV29-1	-
CASKPIQGSGTEAFF	TRBJ1-1	TRBV12-3/TRBV12-4	many
CASSLRVYEQYF	TRBJ2-7	TRBV6-1	many
CASTSGLAVTGELFF	TRBJ2-2	TRBV19	many
CASSFTSSNQPQRF	TRBJ1-5	TRBV27	-
CASSLALSGSAFF	TRBJ1-1	TRBV7-9	many
CASSQDRGESYEQYF	TRBJ2-7	TRBV4-3	many
CASSPGLPTGELFF	TRBJ2-2	TRBV27	many
CASTERRGDTGELFF	TRBJ2-2	TRBV5-1	many
CASSQGRTELYYGYTF	TRBJ1-2	TRBV3-1	many
CASSQGIGGVSSYEQYF	TRBJ2-7	TRBV14	many
CASSQEGRGGFEQFF	TRBJ2-1	TRBV4-2	many